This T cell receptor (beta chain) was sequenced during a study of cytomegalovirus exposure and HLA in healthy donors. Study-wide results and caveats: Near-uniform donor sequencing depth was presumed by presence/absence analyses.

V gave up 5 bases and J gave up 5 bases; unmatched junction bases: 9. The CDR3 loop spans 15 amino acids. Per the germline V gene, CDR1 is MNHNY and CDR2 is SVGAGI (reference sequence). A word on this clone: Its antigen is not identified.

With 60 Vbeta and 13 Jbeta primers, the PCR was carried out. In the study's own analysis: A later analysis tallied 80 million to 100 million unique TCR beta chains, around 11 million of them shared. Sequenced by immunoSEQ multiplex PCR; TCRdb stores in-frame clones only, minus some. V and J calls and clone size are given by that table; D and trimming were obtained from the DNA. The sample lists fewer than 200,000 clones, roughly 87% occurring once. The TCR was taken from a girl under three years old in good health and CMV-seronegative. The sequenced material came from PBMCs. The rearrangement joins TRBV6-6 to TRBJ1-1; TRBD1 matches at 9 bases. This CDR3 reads CASSVGGQGETEAFF. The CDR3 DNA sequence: TGTGCCAGCAGTGTAGGGGGACAGGGAGAGACTGAAGCTTTCTTT.